This T cell receptor beta chain was sequenced during a study of CD8+ T cells in alopecia areata. RNA extraction and reverse transcription yielded cDNA as sequencing template. The protocol was immunoSEQ multiplex PCR, while the TCRdb copy is restricted to in-frame clones and leaves out a portion. Among about 210,000 clones, around 65% were seen once, and the ten largest hold 4% to 5%. As to treatment: oral pan-JAK inhibitor, 5-10 mg twice daily. Germline CDR1 SQVTM, CDR2 ANQGSEA. V lost 6 bases to trimming and J lost 0 bases, with 11 bases between them. CDR3 length: 13 amino acids. This clone appeared a few times.

The gene calls are TRBV29-1 and TRBJ2-5; D is ambiguous. Sequenced material: CD4+ T cells sorted from blood, taken at week 4, from a patient treated with tofacitinib. This TCR was recovered from a human donor with alopecia areata. The CDR3 sequence is CSVGQTYQETQYF. DNA of the CDR3: TGCAGCGTCGGGCAAACCTACCAAGAGACCCAGTACTTC.